The 19 T cell receptor beta chains presented below share a single source sample, sequenced in a study of Ad26.COV2.S vaccination and SARS-CoV-2 variants. As to treatment: 15 to 20 received Ad26.COV2.S at low or high dose, single or two shots; 5 received placebo; per-sample allocation not given. Collection of the samples took place on day 63 after the first injection of vaccine or placebo. Some clones are missing from TCRdb's copy, which holds only in-frame ones; the method was immunoSEQ multiplex PCR. The sample records hundreds of thousands of clones, more than 80% being singletons. Material: peripheral blood, obtained in a trial of Ad26.COV2.S vaccine versus placebo. All receptors come from a person between 18 and 65 years old who received the Ad26.COV2.S COVID-19 vaccine or a placebo.

V and J are TRBV29-1 and TRBJ2-5; TRBD2 aligns across 10 bases. Trimming took 0 bases from V and 5 from J; bases not matched to a gene: 27. Germline-derived CDR1 and CDR2 are SQVTM and ANQGSEA. This CDR3 has 22 residues. The CDR3 here is CSVEEPPIDRAGSGGAWETQYF. CDR3 coding DNA: TGCAGCGTTGAAGAGCCCCCCATAGACAGGGCGGGGAGCGGGGGGGCCTGGGAGACCCAGTACTTC.

This clone was recorded once. The chain links TRBV7-9 to TRBJ1-1, with a weak D call TRBD1 (6 bases). Germline CDR1 and CDR2: SEHNR and FQNEAQ (reference sequence). This CDR3 is built from 15 residues. Between the trimmed V and J ends, which lost 7 bases and 5 bases, there was a span of 20 bases. The CDR3 DNA sequence: TGTGCCAGCACCCGAAGTGGGGGGGCTGGGACTGAAGCTTTCTTT. This codes for CASTRSGGAGTEAFF.

The chain employs TRBV25-1 and TRBJ2-1; D is undetermined. CDR1 is MGHDK, CDR2 SYGVNS, per germline. V lost 2 bases, J lost 7 bases, and 15 bases lay in between. CDR3 length: 15 residues. In DNA, the CDR3 is TGTGCCAGCAGTGAACGCTTGATGGCCGGGAATGAGCAGTTCTTC. Amino acids: CASSERLMAGNEQFF.

The chain is built from TRBV5-5 and TRBJ2-3; a weak D match, TRBD2 (6 bases). Per germline, CDR1 SGHKS and CDR2 YYEKEE (reference sequence). The CDR3 has 17 residues. Trimming stripped 4 bases from V and 1 base from J, with 19 bases between. CDR3 bases: TGTGCCAGCAGCCACCGGTGGGCGCGGGGAGGCACAGATACGCAGTATTTT. Its protein product is CASSHRWARGGTDTQYF.

The chain uses TRBV18 and TRBJ2-7; TRBD2 is a possible D gene (5 bases). The CDR3 length is 15 residues. CDR1 and CDR2 from the germline V gene are KGHSH and LQKENI. V gave up 1 base and J gave up 0 bases, with 10 bases separating them. The CDR3 DNA is TGTGCCAGCTCACCACGGACGGGAAACTCCTACGAGCAGTACTTC. Residues: CASSPRTGNSYEQYF. Full variable domain (outside the CDR3, taken from reference TRBV18 and TRBJ2-7): NAGVMQNPRHLVRRRGQEARLRCSPMKGHSHVYWYRQLPEEGLKFMVYLQKENIIDESGMPKERFSAEFPKEGPSILRIQQVVRGDSAAYFCASSPRTGNSYEQYFGPGTRLTVT.

The chain has TRBV12-3 or TRBV12-4 and TRBJ1-5; D not resolved. V shed 2 bases and J shed 7 bases, with 6 bases lying between them. The CDR3 totals 12 residues. CDR3 sequence reads: CASSLPRQPQHF. The CDR3 nucleotides are TGTGCCAGCAGTTTACCTCGGCAGCCCCAGCATTTT.

As concerns this clone: Other DNA sequences in the sample encode the same CDR3. The chain recombines TRBV27 with TRBJ1-5; 9 bases map to TRBD1. With V trimmed by 6 bases and J by 2 bases, 2 bases remained unmatched. CDR1 MNHEY and CDR2 SMNVEV come from the germline V gene (reference sequence). The CDR3 has 14 amino acids. This CDR3 reads CASSRDRGNQPQHF. The CDR3 DNA follows: TGTGCCAGCAGCCGGGACAGGGGCAATCAGCCCCAGCATTTT.

V is TRBV30 and J is TRBJ1-6; 7 bases are a match to TRBD1. V shed 4 bases, J shed 7 bases, and the junction held 4 bases outside the gene matches. The germline CDR1 and CDR2 sequences are GTSNPN and SVGIG (reference sequence). The CDR3 extends over 13 amino acids. The CDR3: CAWTDRVNSPLHF. The CDR3, as DNA: TGTGCCTGGACCGACAGGGTCAATTCACCCCTCCACTTT.

The chain has TRBV27 and TRBJ1-1; TRBD1 might be the D (5 bases). The CDR3 is made up of 15 amino acids. The V and J ends lost 4 bases and 2 bases respectively, with 14 bases between them. CDR1 and CDR2 from the germline V gene are MNHEY and SMNVEV (reference sequence). The CDR3 DNA follows: TGTGCCAGCAGTTCACCCCTGACAGCAAACACTGAAGCTTTCTTT. Protein sequence: CASSSPLTANTEAFF.

This chain links TRBV9 with TRBJ2-3, with 12 nucleotides matching TRBD2. Germline V gene lookup returns CDR1 SGDLS and CDR2 YYNGEE. This CDR3 comprises 16 residues. The ends lost 4 bases at V and 4 bases at J; junction bases unmatched: 7. The CDR3 loop reads CASSIGLAGISDTQYF. In DNA form, the CDR3 reads TGTGCCAGCAGCATCGGACTAGCGGGGATTTCAGATACGCAGTATTTT.

The table lists this clone with a few counts. The V and J genes are TRBV5-4 and TRBJ2-7, with 9 bases lining up with TRBD1. The V gene end was trimmed by 4 bases and the J gene end by 5 bases; junction bases not matched to a gene: 4. Germline CDR1 is SGHNT and CDR2 is YYREEE (reference sequence). CDR3 size: 13 residues. The CDR3 bases are TGTGCCAGCAGCCCACGGACAGGGGACGAGCAGTACTTC. Translating gives CASSPRTGDEQYF.

The chain couples TRBV11-3 to TRBJ2-2; D is unresolved. Trimming pared 4 bases from V and 1 base from J, leaving 13 bases between. The CDR3 has 16 residues. Germline values: CDR1 SGHNT, CDR2 YENEEA. In nucleotides, the CDR3 is TGTGCCAGCAGCTACTCCACAGCAGGGAACACCGGGGAGCTGTTTTTT. Its translation is CASSYSTAGNTGELFF.

V gene TRBV27 combines with J gene TRBJ2-2; TRBD2 matches 8 bases. CDR1 is MNHEY, CDR2 SMNVEV, per germline (reference sequence). This CDR3 contains 17 residues. V was clipped by 8 bases and J by 0 bases; unmatched bases: 11. The CDR3 reads CASYRLGGGPNTGELFF. The CDR3 region has the DNA TGTGCCAGCTACCGCCTTGGCGGGGGGCCGAACACCGGGGAGCTGTTTTTT.

The chain joins TRBV7-2 to TRBJ2-1; 7 nucleotides agree with TRBD2. Germline V gene lookup returns CDR1 SGHTA and CDR2 FQGNSA. The CDR3 has 15 amino acids. After removal of 5 bases from V and 5 bases from J, the junction contained 9 bases not matched to a gene. The CDR3 sequence is CASSLRASGNNEQFF. The DNA of the CDR3 is TGTGCCAGCAGCCTTAGAGCTAGCGGAAACAATGAGCAGTTCTTC.

The rearrangement links TRBV18 to TRBJ2-7; D is undetermined. Germline lookup yields CDR1 KGHSH and CDR2 LQKENI. The length of the CDR3 is 12 residues. Trimming removed 3 bases at V and 5 bases at J, with 8 bases between. The CDR3 DNA follows: TGTGCCAGCTCACCTCTTATCAACGAGCAGTACTTC. Translating gives CASSPLINEQYF. Supplemented by reference TRBV18 and TRBJ2-7, the full variable domain reads NAGVMQNPRHLVRRRGQEARLRCSPMKGHSHVYWYRQLPEEGLKFMVYLQKENIIDESGMPKERFSAEFPKEGPSILRIQQVVRGDSAAYFCASSPLINEQYFGPGTRLTVT.

The rearrangement uses TRBV6-6 and TRBJ2-3, with D possibly TRBD1 on 5 matching bases. The CDR3 sequence is 14 residues long. V dropped 2 bases and J dropped 2 bases, with 8 bases sitting between them. Germline V gene sequence: CDR1 MNHNY, CDR2 SVGAGI (reference sequence). The CDR3: CASSYRTYTDTQYF. The CDR3 DNA reads as TGTGCCAGCAGTTACCGGACATACACAGATACGCAGTATTTT.

This clone was seen just once. J is TRBJ2-1 and V is TRBV24-1; D is perhaps TRBD1 (6 bases). The CDR3 length is 18 residues. Deletions cut 4 bases from V and 13 bases from J, with 31 bases between. Germline CDR1 reads KGHDR; CDR2 reads SFDVKD. The CDR3 loop reads CATSDPTLREGGTIGQFF. CDR3 sequence (DNA): TGTGCCACCAGTGACCCGACGTTGAGGGAAGGGGGAACAATAGGTCAGTTCTTC.

The chain has TRBV11-2 and TRBJ2-5; D may be TRBD2 (7 bases). The CDR3 consists of 14 residues. Germline loops: CDR1 SGHAT, CDR2 FQNNGV. Trimming cost V 3 bases and J 5 bases, with 13 bases left between them. The CDR3 is CASSLGGAKETQYF. The DNA of the CDR3 is TGTGCCAGCAGCTTGGGGGGGGCGAAGGAGACCCAGTACTTC.

V and J are TRBV6-2 or TRBV6-3 and TRBJ2-1, with 7 nucleotides matching TRBD2. V was clipped by 1 base and J by 8 bases; unmatched bases: 5. CDR1 and CDR2 (germline): MNHEY, SVGEGT. The CDR3 contains 14 residues. The CDR3 here is CASSYFGRGDEQFF. DNA of the CDR3: TGTGCCAGCAGTTACTTTGGGAGGGGCGATGAGCAGTTCTTC.